These 21 T cell receptor beta chains share one sample of origin, sequenced in a study of STAT5B mutations in CD4+ large granular lymphocyte leukemia. The assay was immunoSEQ multiplex PCR, and TCRdb's table has in-frame clones only and misses some. In the table there are thousands of clones, 76% of which are singletons. Sequencing input: PBMCs. Source of these receptors: a woman between 55 and 75 years old with CD4+ T-cell large granular lymphocyte leukemia.

This clone has more than one count but fewer than ten. The V call is TRBV5-1, the J call TRBJ1-1; 9 bases fit TRBD1. V gave up 5 bases and J gave up 2 bases; unmatched junction bases: 4. The CDR3 runs 14 residues. CDR1 is SGHRS, CDR2 YFSETQ, per germline. The CDR3 is CASRRTGANTEAFF. The DNA for the CDR3 is TGCGCCAGCAGGCGGACAGGGGCAAACACTGAAGCTTTCTTT.

The genes are TRBV19 and TRBJ2-2; D unresolved. V was cut by 8 bases and J by 4 bases, with 17 bases left in between. This CDR3 spans 15 amino acids. Germline CDR1 reads LNHDA; CDR2 reads SQIVND (reference sequence). CDR3 protein: CASLLPSPGTGELFF. In nucleotides, the CDR3 is TGTGCCAGTCTCTTACCCAGCCCGGGCACCGGGGAGCTGTTTTTT. The full variable domain, with the rest looked up from reference TRBV19 and TRBJ2-2, is DGGITQSPKYLFRKEGQNVTLSCEQNLNHDAMYWYRQDPGQGLRLIYYSQIVNDFQKGDIAEGYSVSREKKESFPLTVTSAQKNPTAFYLCASLLPSPGTGELFFGEGSRLTVL.

The chain has TRBV29-1 and TRBJ2-3, with TRBD2 as a possible D gene (6 bases). Trimming pared 3 bases from V and 4 bases from J, leaving 17 bases between. Germline lookup yields CDR1 SQVTM and CDR2 ANQGSEA. The length of the CDR3 is 15 residues. The CDR3 is CSVEGGNPRADTQYF. The CDR3 DNA reads TGCAGCGTTGAGGGAGGCAACCCAAGGGCAGATACGCAGTATTTT.

Of note for this clone: Mismatch with germline at one junction end may stem from a read error. V gene TRBV5-1 combines with J gene TRBJ2-2, with D unresolved. The CDR3 is made up of 14 amino acids. Germline V gene sequence: CDR1 SGHRS, CDR2 YFSETQ. For the CDR3, the DNA is TGCGCCAGCGGCTTTGGTTACTACACCGGGGAGCTGTTTTTT. Translated, it gives CASGFGYYTGELFF. Filled out from reference TRBV5-1 and TRBJ2-2, the complete variable domain reads KAGVTQTPRYLIKTRGQQVTLSCSPISGHRSVSWYQQTPGQGLQFLFEYFSETQRNKGNFPGRFSGRQFSNSRSEMNVSTLELGDSALYLCASGFGYYTGELFFGEGSRLTVL.

The chain employs TRBV9 and TRBJ1-2; D is perhaps TRBD1 (5 bases). The V and J ends lost 4 bases and 3 bases respectively, with 10 bases between them. Per germline, CDR1 SGDLS and CDR2 YYNGEE. CDR3 size: 13 residues. CDR3: CASSSGGDYGYTF. The CDR3 bases are TGTGCCAGCAGCTCCGGGGGGGACTATGGCTACACCTTC. Based on the CDR3 plus reference TRBV9 and TRBJ1-2, the full variable domain is DSGVTQTPKHLITATGQRVTLRCSPRSGDLSVYWYQQSLDQGLQFLIQYYNGEERAKGNILERFSAQQFPDLHSELNLSSLELGDSALYFCASSSGGDYGYTFGSGTRLTVV.

This clone was seen a few times. The chain uses TRBV7-8 and TRBJ1-2, with D unresolved. The CDR3 is 13 amino acids. The germline V and J ends were trimmed by 6 bases and 2 bases, with 10 bases remaining between them. Germline loops: CDR1 SGHVS, CDR2 FQNEAQ. The CDR3 loop reads CASRLTVNYGYTF. CDR3 in DNA: TGTGCCAGCAGGCTCACCGTGAACTATGGCTACACCTTC.

This clone appeared a single time. The chain has TRBV11-3 and TRBJ2-3; D might be TRBD1 (5 bases). Germline CDR1 reads SGHNT; CDR2 reads YENEEA. This CDR3 has 14 amino acids. V shed 1 base and J shed 3 bases, with 8 bases lying between them. As DNA, the CDR3 is TGTGCCAGCAGCTTAGGGGGCACTACAGATACGCAGTATTTT. Protein sequence: CASSLGGTTDTQYF.

V is TRBV28 and J is TRBJ1-1, with a weak D call TRBD1 (5 bases). V was trimmed by 7 bases and J by 1 base, leaving 13 bases between them. Germline lookup yields CDR1 MDHEN and CDR2 SYDVKM. The CDR3 is 14 residues long. CDR3 region: CASNKAGTNTEAFF. The CDR3 coding sequence is TGTGCCAGCAATAAGGCAGGGACGAACACTGAAGCTTTCTTT.

The gene calls are TRBV27 and TRBJ2-5, with D maybe TRBD1 (6 bases). This CDR3 has 14 amino acids. Trimming left V 2 bases short and J 4 bases short, with 11 bases between. Germline CDR1 and CDR2: MNHEY and SMNVEV (reference sequence). The CDR3 DNA is TGTGCCAGCAGTTTAGGGGGCGCGGGAGAGACCCAGTACTTC. This sequence encodes CASSLGGAGETQYF.

This clone was detected only a few times. This chain connects TRBV7-9 to TRBJ1-5; D unresolved. Germline CDR1 SEHNR, CDR2 FQNEAQ (reference sequence). The CDR3 consists of 15 residues. V was pared by 5 bases and J by 6 bases, with 17 bases between. CDR3 protein: CASSPYGGSGQPQHF. CDR3 bases: TGTGCCAGCAGCCCCTACGGAGGGAGCGGTCAGCCCCAGCATTTT.

In its sample, this clone ranks as medium-sized. The chain links TRBV6-1 to TRBJ1-3, with D maybe TRBD1 (5 bases). V lost 7 bases, J lost 3 bases, and 16 bases lay in between. CDR1 is MNHNS and CDR2 is SASEGT in the germline V gene. The CDR3 covers 15 residues. The CDR3 DNA reads as TGTGCCAGCACCTCGGGGAGGGGAAATGGAAACACCATATATTTT. It encodes CASTSGRGNGNTIYF.

V gene TRBV5-6 combines with J gene TRBJ2-3; no clear D. CDR1 SGHDT and CDR2 YYEEEE come from the germline V gene. CDR3 length equals 13 residues. V was clipped by 4 bases and J by 6 bases, with 12 bases between them. The CDR3 region is CASSLPIPDTQYF. CDR3 DNA: TGTGCCAGCAGCCTCCCAATTCCGGATACGCAGTATTTT.

This clone has more than one count but fewer than ten. This chain connects TRBV27 to TRBJ1-2, with no clear D. This CDR3 region has 17 residues. Per germline, CDR1 MNHEY and CDR2 SMNVEV (reference sequence). V lost 6 bases to trimming and J lost 1 base, with 21 bases between them. Here the CDR3 DNA reads TGTGCCAGCAGACCCGGGCCCCGACCTATGGGTAACTATGGCTACACCTTC. This encodes CASRPGPRPMGNYGYTF.

This clone was observed once. This rearrangement joins TRBV6-1 to TRBJ1-2; TRBD1 matches at 7 bases. J gave up 6 bases and V 6 bases, and 10 bases lay outside the gene matches. Germline V gene sequence: CDR1 MNHNS, CDR2 SASEGT. The CDR3 has 14 amino acids. CDR3 in DNA: TGTGCCAGCAGCAGACAGGGATTAGGGGATGGCTACACCTTC. Amino acid sequence: CASSRQGLGDGYTF.

The CDR3 loop reads CASSQARIEQFF. As DNA, the CDR3 is TGCGCCAGCAGCCAAGCACGAATTGAGCAGTTCTTC. The rearrangement joins TRBV4-3 to TRBJ2-1; D ambiguous. The CDR3 is made up of 12 amino acids. Trimming cost V 1 base and J 9 bases, with 7 bases left between them. Germline lookup yields CDR1 LGHNA and CDR2 YSLEER.

This clone has only a few counts. This CDR3 reads CASSFALVAAHYGYTF. CDR3 DNA: TGTGCCAGCAGCTTTGCGCTGGTAGCCGCACACTATGGCTACACCTTC. The chain uses TRBV5-6 and TRBJ1-2; D unresolved. CDR1 is SGHDT and CDR2 is YYEEEE in the germline V gene. V lost 2 bases to trimming and J lost 3 bases, with 17 bases between them. The CDR3 is 16 residues long.

The V call is TRBV28, the J call TRBJ1-2; TRBD1 matches 7 bases. Per germline, CDR1 MDHEN and CDR2 SYDVKM. V dropped 1 base and J dropped 13; count of bases not matched to a gene: 15. This CDR3 spans 15 amino acids. The CDR3 spells CASSLSLTGYVLSTF. CDR3 nucleotide sequence: TGTGCCAGCAGTTTATCCCTGACAGGGTACGTGTTGAGCACCTTC.

The V gene is TRBV11-3, the J gene TRBJ1-6; D uncertain. Germline V gene lookup returns CDR1 SGHNT and CDR2 YENEEA. The CDR3 is made up of 14 amino acids. Trimming shortened V by 3 bases and J by 7 bases, and 10 bases separated the two germline ends. The CDR3 nucleotides are TGTGCCAGCAGCTTCGCCCTACCCAATTCACCCCTCCACTTT. This translates into CASSFALPNSPLHF.

This clone showed up just a few times. The genes are TRBV15 and TRBJ2-1, with 7 bases aligning to TRBD2. Germline CDR1 is LNHNV and CDR2 is YYDKDF (reference sequence). The CDR3 totals 15 residues. V was clipped by 1 base and J by 4 bases; unmatched bases: 4. The CDR3 nucleotides read TGTGCCACCAGCAGAGGTCAAGCGGGATACAATGAGCAGTTCTTC. Amino acid sequence: CATSRGQAGYNEQFF.

This clone was observed a few times. CDR3 loop: CASPPASYEQYF. In DNA form, the CDR3 reads TGTGCCAGCCCCCCGGCCTCCTACGAGCAGTACTTC. The chain couples TRBV6-4 to TRBJ2-7; D gene unclear. Germline values: CDR1 MRHNA, CDR2 SNTAGT. CDR3 length equals 12 residues. V lost 8 bases and J lost 0, with 8 bases in between.

The rearrangement uses TRBV19 and TRBJ2-3; 7 nucleotides agree with TRBD1. V trimming: 4 bases; J trimming: 4 bases; junction bases outside the gene matches: 2. CDR3 length: 13 residues. Germline assignment: CDR1 LNHDA and CDR2 SQIVND (reference sequence). The CDR3 region has the DNA TGTGCCAGTAGTAAAGGGGGCCCAGATACGCAGTATTTT. Its protein is CASSKGGPDTQYF. Complete variable domain (other parts from reference TRBV19 and TRBJ2-3): DGGITQSPKYLFRKEGQNVTLSCEQNLNHDAMYWYRQDPGQGLRLIYYSQIVNDFQKGDIAEGYSVSREKKESFPLTVTSAQKNPTAFYLCASSKGGPDTQYFGPGTRLTVL.